This entry features one T cell receptor beta chain sequence. Use of 60 Vbeta and 13 Jbeta primers characterized the PCR. This table comes from immunoSEQ multiplex PCR, and its TCRdb copy is limited to in-frame clones, with some not included. The table lists tens of thousands of clones. This sample is part of a study of cytomegalovirus exposure and HLA in healthy donors. CDR3 length: 14 residues. Trimming pared 0 bases from V and 3 bases from J, leaving 8 bases between. CDR1 and CDR2 from the germline V gene are SGHRS and YFSETQ. Sample: PBMCs. The chain employs TRBV5-1 and TRBJ2-3; D possibly corresponds to TRBD1 (6 bases). This clonotype was sampled from a woman aged 25 to 39 in good health and CMV-seronegative. The CDR3 nucleotides read TGCGCCAGCAGCTTGGCTACAGGGACAGATACGCAGTATTTT. It is translated as CASSLATGTDTQYF.